These 22 T cell receptor beta chains share one sample of origin, sequenced in a study of circulating and synovial CD4+ cells in juvenile arthritis. Clones were sequenced by immunoSEQ multiplex PCR, and TCRdb holds only the in-frame ones, with some missing. The data show about 33,000 clones, nearly 95% seen once. Sequencing was done on a sample of CD4+ T cells from blood. These receptors were obtained from a human donor with juvenile idiopathic arthritis.

The J gene is TRBJ2-5, the V gene TRBV4-2, with a tentative D call TRBD1 (6 bases). The V and J ends lost 0 bases and 5 bases respectively, with 16 bases between them. This CDR3 is 16 amino acids long. CDR1 and CDR2 from the germline V gene are LGHNA and YNFKEQ. Here the CDR3 DNA reads TGTGCCAGCAGCCAAGATCGGGGACGTACAGGGGAGACCCAGTACTTC. It yields the protein CASSQDRGRTGETQYF.

The chain's CDR3 is CASSDTDRAQPQHF. Written as DNA, the CDR3 is TGTGCCAGCAGCGATACCGACAGGGCCCAGCCCCAGCATTTT. This rearrangement joins TRBV7-8 to TRBJ1-5, with 7 positions matching TRBD1. The ends lost 5 bases at V and 7 bases at J; junction bases unmatched: 8. Germline V gives CDR1 SGHVS, CDR2 FQNEAQ. The CDR3 is 14 residues long.

This chain joins TRBV28 and TRBJ1-1; D gene ambiguous. This CDR3 comprises 12 residues. Per germline, CDR1 MDHEN and CDR2 SYDVKM. V lost 11 bases and J lost 3, with 13 bases in between. CDR3 in amino acids: CASKGSDTEAFF. The CDR3 DNA sequence: TGTGCCTCGAAAGGGAGCGACACTGAAGCTTTCTTT.

The V call is TRBV28, the J call TRBJ2-3; D might be TRBD2 (6 bases). Germline V CDR1 and CDR2: MDHEN, SYDVKM. Trimming left V 5 bases short and J 8 bases short, with 20 bases between. This CDR3 has 15 residues. The CDR3 sequence: CASSRRDWGKGTQYF. The CDR3 bases are TGTGCCAGCAGTCGTCGGGACTGGGGGAAGGGTACGCAGTATTTT.

V is TRBV25-1 and J is TRBJ1-4; possible D gene TRBD1, 5 bases. Germline-derived CDR1 and CDR2 are MGHDK and SYGVNS. V lost 7 bases and J 2 bases, leaving 14 bases between the germline ends. The CDR3 length is 15 residues. CDR3 sequence reads: CASKVGGATNEKLFF. In DNA form, the CDR3 reads TGTGCCAGCAAAGTGGGTGGGGCTACTAATGAAAAACTGTTTTTT.

The chain joins TRBV30 to TRBJ1-5; D is unresolved. Germline lookup yields CDR1 GTSNPN and CDR2 SVGIG (reference sequence). V shed 5 bases and J shed 9 bases, with 11 bases lying between them. This CDR3 region has 11 residues. CDR3 DNA: TGTGCCTGGGCGAGAAGAGGGCCCCAGCATTTT. Protein: CAWARRGPQHF.

The chain has TRBV10-3 and TRBJ2-5; D gene uncertain. The CDR3 contains 19 residues. Trimming pared 0 bases from V and 4 bases from J, leaving 24 bases between. The germline V gene has CDR1 ENHRY and CDR2 SYGVKD. The CDR3 reads CAISESNLAVFYGGETQYF. The CDR3 region has the DNA TGTGCCATCAGTGAGTCGAACCTCGCGGTCTTTTATGGTGGAGAGACCCAGTACTTC.

V is TRBV6-4 and J is TRBJ2-2; D remains unclear. The CDR3 is 14 amino acids. V lost 6 bases and J 9 bases, leaving 17 bases between the germline ends. From germline, CDR1 is MRHNA and CDR2 SNTAGT. The CDR3 loop is CASSHPLRPRELFF. The CDR3 DNA sequence: TGTGCCAGCAGCCACCCCCTGAGGCCCAGGGAGCTGTTTTTT.

The chain employs TRBV5-1 and TRBJ1-1; no clear D. The ends were cut back, 2 bases at V and 7 bases at J, with 9 bases in the middle. Germline V lookup: CDR1 SGHRS, CDR2 YFSETQ. The CDR3 has 12 residues. The CDR3 region is CASSFPPGEAFF. In nucleotides, the CDR3 is TGCGCCAGCAGCTTCCCACCCGGTGAAGCTTTCTTT.

The chain has TRBV7-8 and TRBJ2-1; D perhaps matches TRBD1 (5 bases). Trimming took 4 bases from V and 6 from J, leaving 19 bases between them. The CDR3 runs to 16 residues. The germline V gene has CDR1 SGHVS and CDR2 FQNEAQ. The CDR3 bases are TGTGCCAGCAGCTCTTCCTACACCCAGGGAATCAATGAGCAGTTCTTC. This translates into CASSSSYTQGINEQFF. Drawing the rest from reference TRBV7-8 and TRBJ2-1, the complete variable domain is GAGVSQSPRYKVAKRGQDVALRCDPISGHVSLFWYQQALGQGPEFLTYFQNEAQLDKSGLPSDRFFAERPEGSVSTLKIQRTQQEDSAVYLCASSSSYTQGINEQFFGPGTRLTVL.

This rearrangement joins TRBV6-1 to TRBJ1-2; 8 bases agree with TRBD1. Germline loops: CDR1 MNHNS, CDR2 SASEGT. The CDR3 extends over 14 amino acids. J lost 4 bases, V lost 7 bases, and 8 bases had no gene match. The CDR3 loop reads CASTARQGSYGYTF. The CDR3 bases are TGTGCCAGCACCGCTCGACAGGGGAGCTATGGCTACACCTTC.

The genes are TRBV30 and TRBJ2-2; D might be TRBD2 (5 bases). Per germline, CDR1 GTSNPN and CDR2 SVGIG (reference sequence). The CDR3 sequence is 12 residues long. V dropped 7 bases and J dropped 6 bases, with 12 bases sitting between them. CDR3 bases: TGTGCCTTCCCCCAGAGGGCCGGGGAGCTGTTTTTT. Protein: CAFPQRAGELFF.

The V call is TRBV27, the J call TRBJ1-2, with 8 bases identical to TRBD1. The V and J ends lost 4 bases and 6 bases, in that order; junction bases with no gene match: 13. The germline V gene encodes CDR1 MNHEY and CDR2 SMNVEV (reference sequence). The CDR3 runs 16 residues. The CDR3 reads CASSSTRLRGRDGYTF. The CDR3, as DNA: TGTGCCAGCAGTTCAACAAGACTCAGGGGGCGAGATGGCTACACCTTC.

The V gene is TRBV28, the J gene TRBJ1-3; D gene uncertain. Deletions cut 5 bases from V and 1 base from J, with 6 bases between. Germline V gene sequence: CDR1 MDHEN, CDR2 SYDVKM. The length of the CDR3 is 13 residues. The CDR3 region has the DNA TGTGCCAGCAGTACGGGATCTGGAAACACCATATATTTT. Its translation is CASSTGSGNTIYF.

This chain connects TRBV7-3 to TRBJ2-1, with D maybe TRBD1 (5 bases). Germline CDR1 reads SGHTA; CDR2 reads FQGTGA. The CDR3 is 15 amino acids. V dropped 3 bases and J dropped 1 base, with 10 bases sitting between them. The CDR3 DNA reads TGTGCCAGCAGCTTTGACCAGGGTTCCTACAATGAGCAGTTCTTC. Residues: CASSFDQGSYNEQFF.

The chain links TRBV7-9 to TRBJ1-4, with a weak D call TRBD1 (5 bases). The V and J ends lost 4 bases and 7 bases respectively, with 7 bases between them. Germline-derived CDR1 and CDR2 are SEHNR and FQNEAQ (reference sequence). The CDR3 is made up of 12 amino acids. CDR3 coding DNA: TGTGCCAGCAGCTCCGGGGGTGAAAAACTGTTTTTT. It translates to CASSSGGEKLFF.

The V call is TRBV18, the J call TRBJ2-7, with D maybe TRBD1 (6 bases). V lost 3 bases, J lost 3 bases, and 15 bases lay in between. Germline V CDR1 and CDR2: KGHSH, LQKENI. This CDR3 contains 15 residues. Here the CDR3 reads CASSPANRVDYEQYF. CDR3 nucleotide sequence: TGTGCCAGCTCACCTGCCAACAGGGTAGACTACGAGCAGTACTTC. Looking up the rest from reference TRBV18 and TRBJ2-7 gives the full variable domain: NAGVMQNPRHLVRRRGQEARLRCSPMKGHSHVYWYRQLPEEGLKFMVYLQKENIIDESGMPKERFSAEFPKEGPSILRIQQVVRGDSAAYFCASSPANRVDYEQYFGPGTRLTVT.

The V gene is TRBV2, the J gene TRBJ1-2; D gene uncertain. Germline assignment: CDR1 SNHLY and CDR2 FYNNEI. V lost 2 bases and J 4 bases, leaving 17 bases between the germline ends. The CDR3 has 16 residues. The CDR3 loop is CASSESSRQTLYGYTF. CDR3 DNA: TGTGCCAGCAGTGAAAGCAGCAGGCAGACCCTCTATGGCTACACCTTC.

The rearrangement links TRBV7-3 to TRBJ2-1; 7 bases are shared with TRBD2. The CDR3 totals 15 residues. Germline-derived CDR1 and CDR2 are SGHTA and FQGTGA. V lost 5 bases, J lost 4 bases, and 8 bases stayed unmatched. The CDR3 protein is CASSPMAGVYNEQFF. In nucleotides, the CDR3 is TGTGCCAGCAGCCCTATGGCGGGAGTGTACAATGAGCAGTTCTTC.

The V call is TRBV28, the J call TRBJ1-5; D is undetermined. Trimming took off 2 bases at V and 4 bases at J, with 3 bases between the two ends. CDR1 and CDR2 (germline): MDHEN, SYDVKM. CDR3 length: 12 residues. The CDR3, as DNA: TGTGCCAGCAGTTTACCTAATCAGCCCCAGCATTTT. It translates to CASSLPNQPQHF.

The V and J genes are TRBV23-1 and TRBJ2-1; 7 positions agree with TRBD2. TRBV23-1 is annotated as an ORF whose role is uncertain. After removal of 6 bases from V and 2 bases from J, the junction contained 4 bases not matched to a gene. The CDR3 extends over 14 amino acids. The DNA of the CDR3 is TGCGCCAGCAGACGGGGGGAACCCTACAATGAGCAGTTCTTC. Translating gives CASRRGEPYNEQFF.

The rearrangement uses TRBV5-4 and TRBJ2-7; TRBD1 matches 9 bases. Trimming took 3 bases from V and 2 from J; bases not matched to a gene: 6. Germline CDR1 reads SGHNT; CDR2 reads YYREEE (reference sequence). The CDR3 is 15 residues long. The DNA of the CDR3 is TGTGCCAGCAGCTATATCGACAGGGGGACCTACGAGCAGTACTTC. Protein: CASSYIDRGTYEQYF.